The 15 T cell receptor beta chains given below trace back to one sample, sequenced in a study of blood T cells in healthy people across ages. Primers used in a second PCR of about 7 to 12 cycles were a sample-barcoded 5' primer and a J-beta primer mix. TCRdb recomputed calls from the 5' RACE reads with MiXCR, one row per CDR3 protein. The data show about 1.8 million distinct CDR3 sequences, 49% seen once. The material sequenced was blood. The source of these receptors is a woman in her thirties or forties in good health.

DNA for the CDR3: TGTGCCAGCAGCCAACCGACGGAGTATAGAGGAGAGACCCAGTACTTC. Protein: CASSQPTEYRGETQYF. This chain joins TRBV3-1 and TRBJ2-5; D is unresolved. Germline assignment: CDR1 LGHDT and CDR2 YNNKEL (reference sequence). There are 16 residues in the CDR3. Trimming took 2 bases from V and 4 from J, leaving 17 bases between them.

The V and J genes are TRBV7-2 and TRBJ2-5; maybe TRBD1 (5 bases). The germline CDR1 and CDR2 sequences are SGHTA and FQGNSA. This CDR3 has 14 residues. The V gene lost 4 bases and the J gene lost 4 bases, with 13 bases spanning the gap. This chain's CDR3 is CASSYDSLLETQYF. CDR3 sequence (DNA): TGTGCCAGCAGCTACGACAGCCTCCTAGAGACCCAGTACTTC.

This clonotype was found a few times. V is TRBV28 and J is TRBJ2-7; D is uncertain. Trimming pared 0 bases from V and 2 bases from J, leaving 11 bases between. The CDR3 length is 15 residues. In germline, CDR1 is MDHEN, CDR2 SYDVKM. The CDR3 is CASSLWQIKTYEQYF. CDR3 bases: TGTGCCAGCAGTTTATGGCAGATAAAAACCTACGAGCAGTACTTC.

The gene calls are TRBV10-3 and TRBJ1-6; D is possibly TRBD1 (5 bases). V gave up 0 bases and J gave up 1 base, with 7 bases separating them. Germline values: CDR1 ENHRY, CDR2 SYGVKD. The CDR3 loop spans 16 amino acids. In DNA, the CDR3 is TGTGCCATCAGTGAGTCGCAGGGTTCCTATAATTCACCCCTCCACTTT. Encoded protein: CAISESQGSYNSPLHF.

Worth noting for this clonotype: One end of the junction fails to match germline, which may point to a read error. The gene calls are TRBV20-1 and TRBJ2-1; D not resolved. Germline CDR1 reads DFQATT; CDR2 reads SNEGSKA (reference sequence). The CDR3 contains 11 residues. The CDR3 spells CLPQMDNEQFF. CDR3 DNA sequence: TGTTTACCCCAGATGGACAATGAGCAGTTCTTC.

The table lists this clonotype with a few counts. The J gene is TRBJ2-1, the V gene TRBV12-3 or TRBV12-4; 10 bases agree with TRBD2. The CDR3 totals 18 residues. Trimming took 1 base from V and 2 from J; bases not matched to a gene: 8. CDR3 loop: CASSLGLTSGRTYNEQFF. The CDR3 DNA reads TGTGCCAGCAGTTTAGGTTTGACTAGCGGGCGAACCTACAATGAGCAGTTCTTC.

The chain carries TRBV4-1 and TRBJ2-1; D is possibly TRBD2 (5 bases). Germline-derived CDR1 and CDR2 are MGHRA and YSYEKL. V dropped 0 bases and J dropped 2 bases, with 17 bases sitting between them. This CDR3 is 18 amino acids long. This CDR3 reads CASSQEARGPHTYNEQFF. In nucleotides, the CDR3 is TGCGCCAGCAGCCAAGAAGCGCGCGGGCCTCACACCTACAATGAGCAGTTCTTC.

The gene calls are TRBV7-9 and TRBJ1-1; D is perhaps TRBD1 (5 bases). V was shortened by 3 bases and J by 5 bases, with 16 bases between the two germline ends. The CDR3 has 15 residues. Germline V lookup: CDR1 SEHNR, CDR2 FQNEAQ (reference sequence). CDR3 bases: TGTGCCAGCAGCTTGTACGGGGCCGGCGAGACTGAAGCTTTCTTT. This translates into CASSLYGAGETEAFF.

To note about this clonotype: One junction end disagrees with the germline gene, perhaps due to a read error. This sequence joins TRBV7-9 and TRBJ2-5, with 8 positions matching TRBD1. CDR1 SEHNR and CDR2 FQNEAQ come from the germline V gene (reference sequence). The CDR3 has 15 amino acids. The CDR3 region is CACSLGGTGQETQYF. CDR3 nucleotides: TGTGCCTGCAGCTTAGGCGGGACAGGCCAAGAGACCCAGTACTTC.

The rearrangement uses TRBV6-5 and TRBJ2-1; 12 bases agree with TRBD2. The germline gives CDR1 MNHEY, CDR2 SVGAGI. This CDR3 contains 15 residues. The trim removed 5 bases at V and 8 bases at J, leaving 7 bases unmatched. The CDR3 here is CASSTLAGGLDEQFF. In DNA, the CDR3 is TGTGCCAGCAGTACGCTAGCGGGGGGGCTGGATGAGCAGTTCTTC.

This clonotype was counted between two and nine times. The rearrangement uses TRBV7-2 and TRBJ2-1; 8 positions match TRBD1. J was trimmed by 7 bases and V by 5 bases; bases with no gene match: 7. The length of the CDR3 is 14 residues. Germline lookup yields CDR1 SGHTA and CDR2 FQGNSA. This CDR3 reads CASSKGQGWNEQFF. The CDR3 DNA follows: TGTGCCAGCAGCAAAGGACAGGGTTGGAATGAGCAGTTCTTC.

The rearrangement uses TRBV20-1 and TRBJ2-2; a possible D gene is TRBD2 (6 bases). Trimming removed 6 bases at V and 1 base at J, with 12 bases between. The CDR3 covers 14 residues. From germline, CDR1 is DFQATT and CDR2 SNEGSKA (reference sequence). The CDR3: CSAAAGGNTGELFF. CDR3 DNA: TGCAGTGCCGCAGCGGGTGGGAACACCGGGGAGCTGTTTTTT.

V and J are TRBV5-1 and TRBJ2-1, with D unresolved. The CDR3 has 15 residues. Germline V gene lookup returns CDR1 SGHRS and CDR2 YFSETQ. V lost 4 bases, J lost 2 bases, and 13 bases lay in between. The CDR3 DNA is TGCGCCAGCAGCGAGAATACCCCCCCCTACAATGAGCAGTTCTTC. Protein product: CASSENTPPYNEQFF.

V gene TRBV7-9 combines with J gene TRBJ2-7; 12 nucleotides match TRBD2. The CDR3 has 19 amino acids. V trimming: 0 bases; J trimming: 0 bases; junction bases outside the gene matches: 9. Germline CDR1 SEHNR, CDR2 FQNEAQ (reference sequence). DNA of the CDR3: TGTGCCAGCAGCTTAGCTTTGACTAGCGGGAGTCCCAGCTCCTACGAGCAGTACTTC. Its translation: CASSLALTSGSPSSYEQYF.

The rearrangement links TRBV20-1 to TRBJ1-6, with TRBD1 matching over 8 bases. The V segment lost 5 bases and the J segment 10 bases; nucleotides outside the gene matches: 13. The CDR3 covers 15 residues. In germline, CDR1 is DFQATT, CDR2 SNEGSKA (reference sequence). The CDR3 protein is CSAHSGAGGVSPLHF. In DNA form, the CDR3 reads TGCAGTGCTCATTCGGGGGCAGGGGGCGTCTCACCCCTCCACTTT.